A single sample gave rise to the 29 T cell receptor beta chains below, sequenced in a study of T cell repertoires in cytomegalovirus infection. MiXCR, applied by TCRdb to the reads, yields one record per CDR3 protein. The table records 680,000 or so distinct CDR3 sequences, around a third of them present only once. Antigens of these TCRs are unknown. The sample consisted of cultured PBMCs, taken from culture after CMV antigen stimulation. These receptors all stem from a human donor in good health (CMV status not recorded). Some clones in this sample may be carry-over from other donors' samples.

This clonotype was detected only once. J is TRBJ2-2 and V is TRBV15, with 7 bases aligning to TRBD2. The germline gives CDR1 LNHNV, CDR2 YYDKDF (reference sequence). The CDR3 has 17 amino acids. Trimming at V came to 1 base and at J to 0 bases, leaving 5 bases not matched to a gene. The CDR3 spells CATSRGYGGANTGELFF. DNA for the CDR3: TGTGCCACCAGCAGAGGTTATGGGGGGGCGAACACCGGGGAGCTGTTTTTT.

This clonotype was counted only a few times. The V call is TRBV6-5, the J call TRBJ1-2; no reliable D call. V was cut by 0 bases and J by 0 bases, with 8 bases left in between. Germline assignment: CDR1 MNHEY and CDR2 SVGAGI. There are 15 residues in the CDR3. In nucleotides, the CDR3 is TGTGCCAGCAGTTACTCCCTCATGGCTAACTATGGCTACACCTTC. As protein: CASSYSLMANYGYTF.

Regarding this clonotype: Compared with germline, one end of the junction differs, possibly owing to a read error. The chain joins TRBV20-1 to TRBJ1-1; D is possibly TRBD1 (6 bases). The germline V gene has CDR1 DFQATT and CDR2 SNEGSKA (reference sequence). CDR3 length: 14 amino acids. The CDR3 nucleotides are TGCAGTGCTAGTAACCACGGCGGGGGCACTGAAGCATTCTTT. Amino acids: CSASNHGGGTEAFF.

This clonotype was detected a few times. The chain has TRBV7-6 and TRBJ2-1; D not certain. Trimming removed 1 base at V and 1 base at J, with 11 bases between. Germline loops: CDR1 SGHVS, CDR2 FNYEAQ. The length of the CDR3 is 16 residues. CDR3 residues: CASSLVGGVSYNEQFF. The DNA for the CDR3 is TGTGCCAGCAGCTTAGTCGGTGGAGTATCCTACAATGAGCAGTTCTTC.

This clonotype has a handful of counts. The chain recombines TRBV7-9 with TRBJ2-2; maybe TRBD1 (5 bases). Deletions cut 3 bases from V and 1 base from J, with 12 bases between. This CDR3 contains 16 residues. Per the germline V gene, CDR1 is SEHNR and CDR2 is FQNEAQ (reference sequence). The CDR3 sequence: CASSFGAAMNTGELFF. CDR3 DNA sequence: TGTGCCAGCAGCTTTGGGGCAGCGATGAACACCGGGGAGCTGTTTTTT. Full variable domain (rest looked up from reference TRBV7-9 and TRBJ2-2): DTGVSQNPRHKITKRGQNVTFRCDPISEHNRLYWYRQTLGQGPEFLTYFQNEAQLEKSRLLSDRFSAERPKGSFSTLEIQRTEQGDSAMYLCASSFGAAMNTGELFFGEGSRLTVL.

V is TRBV6-1 and J is TRBJ2-5; 7 bases fit TRBD1. The CDR3 consists of 16 residues. In germline, CDR1 is MNHNS, CDR2 SASEGT. Trimming cost V 1 base and J 3 bases; bases outside gene matches: 8. As DNA, the CDR3 is TGTGCCAGCAGTGAAGACCTGGGACAGTCTGAAGAGACCCAGTACTTC. Its translation is CASSEDLGQSEETQYF.

The rearrangement joins TRBV7-2 to TRBJ2-1; D unresolved. V dropped 5 bases and J dropped 9 bases, with 17 bases sitting between them. The germline gives CDR1 SGHTA, CDR2 FQGNSA. The length of the CDR3 is 14 residues. CDR3 in DNA: TGTGCCAGCAGCCTTGGTGGTCGAGGCGGTGAGCAGTTCTTC. Its translation is CASSLGGRGGEQFF.

V and J are TRBV20-1 and TRBJ1-1, with unresolved D. In germline, CDR1 is DFQATT, CDR2 SNEGSKA (reference sequence). V lost 0 bases, J lost 0 bases, and 11 bases lay in between. This CDR3 has 15 amino acids. The CDR3 DNA follows: TGCAGTGCTAGAGATCTAGGACGGATGAACACTGAAGCTTTCTTT. This codes for CSARDLGRMNTEAFF.

This clonotype was detected only a few times. The chain employs TRBV5-1 and TRBJ1-5, with no clear D. This CDR3 contains 13 residues. Germline V gene data show CDR1 as SGHRS and CDR2 as YFSETQ. The V gene lost 1 base and the J gene lost 7 bases, with 9 bases spanning the gap. The CDR3 bases are TGCGCCAGCAGCTTGATAGGCGGACAGCCCCAGCATTTT. Translating gives CASSLIGGQPQHF.

In its sample, this clonotype was seen once. This chain joins TRBV9 and TRBJ1-3; D gene ambiguous. In germline, CDR1 is SGDLS, CDR2 YYNGEE. The CDR3 totals 15 residues. V was clipped by 3 bases and J by 2 bases, with 12 bases between them. CDR3 in DNA: TGTGCCAGCAGCGGGGGTTTGGGAGCTGGAAACACCATATATTTT. Translating it yields CASSGGLGAGNTIYF.

A few counts support this clonotype. The chain recombines TRBV14 with TRBJ2-1; 9 nucleotides agree with TRBD2. Per the germline V gene, CDR1 is SGHDN and CDR2 is FVKESK. The CDR3 is 15 amino acids. V shed 0 bases, J shed 9 bases, and the junction held 6 bases outside the gene matches. The CDR3 coding sequence is TGTGCCAGCAGCCAAGATCCCGCGGGGGGGCGTGAGCAGTTCTTC. Its protein is CASSQDPAGGREQFF.

This clonotype was seen just once. The CDR3: CASSQAPRGPTDTQYF. The CDR3 DNA sequence: TGTGCCAGCAGCCAAGCCCCGCGGGGGCCCACAGATACGCAGTATTTT. The J gene is TRBJ2-3, the V gene TRBV3-1, with a tentative D call TRBD2 (7 bases). There are 16 residues in the CDR3. Trimming cost V 1 base and J 2 bases, with 13 bases left between them. Germline-derived CDR1 and CDR2 are LGHDT and YNNKEL (reference sequence).

J is TRBJ1-2 and V is TRBV4-1; 12 nucleotides align to TRBD1. CDR1 and CDR2 from the germline V gene are MGHRA and YSYEKL. This CDR3 spans 17 amino acids. J gave up 6 bases and V 2 bases, and 10 bases lay outside the gene matches. CDR3 protein: CASSQKLGTGGFDGYTF. For the CDR3, the DNA is TGCGCCAGCAGCCAAAAACTCGGGACAGGGGGCTTTGATGGCTACACCTTC.

This clonotype occurred a few times. CDR3 coding DNA: TGTGCCAGCAGGGGAAACAGGGCTAGCAATCAGCCCCAGCATTTT. It encodes CASRGNRASNQPQHF. The rearrangement joins TRBV2 to TRBJ1-5; the D gene is possibly TRBD1 (6 bases). From germline, CDR1 is SNHLY and CDR2 FYNNEI. The CDR3 contains 15 residues. Trimming left V 6 bases short and J 0 bases short, with 12 bases between.

J is TRBJ1-3 and V is TRBV6-6, with a possible D match to TRBD1 (5 bases). V was cut by 7 bases and J by 2 bases, with 9 bases left in between. The CDR3 covers 13 residues. Germline V gene sequence: CDR1 MNHNY, CDR2 SVGAGI (reference sequence). This chain's CDR3 is CASMEGAGNTIYF. The CDR3 coding sequence is TGTGCCAGCATGGAAGGGGCTGGAAACACCATATATTTT.

The rearrangement links TRBV6-1 to TRBJ1-5; possibly TRBD1 for D (6 bases). The CDR3 spans 14 residues. V dropped 8 bases and J dropped 4 bases, with 15 bases sitting between them. The germline V gene has CDR1 MNHNS and CDR2 SASEGT. Here the CDR3 DNA reads TGTGCCAGCTCCAAGGGGGGAGGTAATCAGCCCCAGCATTTT. It is translated as CASSKGGGNQPQHF.

The rearrangement links TRBV7-2 to TRBJ2-1; D is uncertain. V was pared by 5 bases and J by 2 bases, with 13 bases between. Per germline, CDR1 SGHTA and CDR2 FQGNSA. CDR3 length equals 15 residues. The CDR3 protein is CASSTSAGPYNEQFF. The CDR3 nucleotides read TGTGCCAGCAGCACGTCCGCTGGGCCCTACAATGAGCAGTTCTTC.

V gene TRBV18 combines with J gene TRBJ1-2; TRBD1 aligns across 10 bases. CDR3 length equals 15 residues. The germline CDR1 and CDR2 sequences are KGHSH and LQKENI. V lost 5 bases to trimming and J lost 6 bases; unmatched junction nucleotides: 9. The CDR3 DNA is TGTGCCAGCTCAACCGGGACAGGGGCCGGCGATGGCTACACCTTC. It yields the protein CASSTGTGAGDGYTF.

In this sample, this clonotype turned up a few times. This sequence joins TRBV28 and TRBJ2-3; D possibly corresponds to TRBD2 (6 bases). CDR3 length: 15 amino acids. Germline V CDR1 and CDR2: MDHEN, SYDVKM. V shed 6 bases and J shed 4 bases, with 17 bases lying between them. The CDR3, as DNA: TGTGCCAGCAGCTCCGGGACTTCCAGCGCAGATACGCAGTATTTT. This codes for CASSSGTSSADTQYF. Drawing the rest from reference TRBV28 and TRBJ2-3, the complete variable domain is DVKVTQSSRYLVKRTGEKVFLECVQDMDHENMFWYRQDPGLGLRLIYFSYDVKMKEKGDIPEGYSVSREKKERFSLILESASTNQTSMYLCASSSGTSSADTQYFGPGTRLTVL.

This clonotype came up many times. The chain carries TRBV7-2 and TRBJ1-3; D ambiguous. Deletions cut 3 bases from V and 4 bases from J, with 10 bases between. This CDR3 contains 14 residues. The germline CDR1 and CDR2 sequences are SGHTA and FQGNSA. The CDR3 protein is CASSFVGNGNTIYF. DNA of the CDR3: TGTGCCAGCAGCTTTGTCGGGAACGGAAACACCATATATTTT.

This clonotype has more than one count but fewer than ten. The chain links TRBV7-2 to TRBJ2-3; 7 bases are a match to TRBD2. The CDR3 has 12 residues. V was pared by 8 bases and J by 5 bases, with 4 bases of the junction left unmatched. Germline-derived CDR1 and CDR2 are SGHTA and FQGNSA. The CDR3 DNA follows: TGTGCCAGCGGGTCGGGGGGAGATACGCAGTATTTT. The encoded protein is CASGSGGDTQYF.

This chain uses TRBV5-1 with TRBJ2-1, with D maybe TRBD2 (5 bases). CDR3 length: 16 residues. Germline lookup yields CDR1 SGHRS and CDR2 YFSETQ. V dropped 3 bases and J dropped 5 bases, with 18 bases sitting between them. CDR3 sequence reads: CASSSRPTPGNNEQFF. The CDR3 DNA reads TGCGCCAGCAGCTCACGCCCTACCCCCGGGAACAATGAGCAGTTCTTC.

The CDR3 sequence is CASSSLWGPGGGYTF. CDR3 nucleotide sequence: TGTGCCAGCAGTTCCCTTTGGGGGCCAGGCGGAGGCTACACCTTC. This chain uses TRBV2 with TRBJ1-2; possibly TRBD1 for D (6 bases). The V gene lost 5 bases and the J gene lost 8 bases, with 21 bases spanning the gap. The CDR3 loop spans 15 amino acids. From germline, CDR1 is SNHLY and CDR2 FYNNEI. Combining the CDR3 with reference TRBV2 and TRBJ1-2 gives the whole variable domain EPEVTQTPSHQVTQMGQEVILRCVPISNHLYFYWYRQILGQKVEFLVSFYNNEISEKSEIFDDQFSVERPDGSNFTLKIRSTKLEDSAMYFCASSSLWGPGGGYTFGSGTRLTVV.

Worth noting for this clonotype: Germline is not matched at one junction end, which may reflect a read error. The gene calls are TRBV7-9 and TRBJ2-1; weak D call: TRBD2 (6 bases). In germline, CDR1 is SEHNR, CDR2 FQNEAQ (reference sequence). This CDR3 has 15 residues. The CDR3 sequence: CASRLERAPDNEQFF. The CDR3 DNA reads as TGTGCCAGCAGATTAGAGCGGGCTCCTGACAATGAGCAGTTCTTC.

The chain is built from TRBV10-3 and TRBJ2-5, with 9 bases identical to TRBD2. V lost 6 bases and J lost 4; bases outside the gene matches: 6. This CDR3 is built from 14 residues. The V gene's germline CDR1 is ENHRY and CDR2 SYGVKD. CDR3 residues: CAIRPSGMGETQYF. CDR3 sequence (DNA): TGTGCCATCAGACCTAGCGGGATGGGAGAGACCCAGTACTTC.

Only a few counts were recorded for this clonotype. V is TRBV7-2 and J is TRBJ2-7; either TRBD1 or TRBD2 may supply D (5 bases each). CDR3 length: 15 amino acids. Trimming took 1 base from V and 7 from J, leaving 17 bases between them. Germline values: CDR1 SGHTA, CDR2 FQGNSA. DNA for the CDR3: TGTGCCAGCAGCTTAGGGGGGACGGTCGGGCTGGAGCAGTACTTC. Translated: CASSLGGTVGLEQYF.

This clonotype was recorded at least ten times. This chain links TRBV7-8 with TRBJ2-3; TRBD2 matches at 8 bases. The junction had 13 bases not matched to a gene; V was cut back by 4 bases and J by 1 base. The CDR3 covers 18 residues. CDR1 and CDR2 from the germline V gene are SGHVS and FQNEAQ. The DNA for the CDR3 is TGTGCCAGCAGCTATCCACCCGTGGTTAGCGGGGGCACAGATACGCAGTATTTT. Protein product: CASSYPPVVSGGTDTQYF.

The rearrangement joins TRBV10-3 to TRBJ2-1; weak D call: TRBD2 (5 bases). The length of the CDR3 is 15 residues. CDR1 and CDR2 from the germline V gene are ENHRY and SYGVKD. Between the trimmed V and J ends, which lost 6 bases and 6 bases, there was a span of 18 bases. The CDR3 here is CAIRRAVRLGNEQFF. The CDR3 nucleotides read TGTGCCATCAGGAGGGCAGTTCGATTGGGCAATGAGCAGTTCTTC.

The chain employs TRBV28 and TRBJ1-2, with D hard to call. Germline V CDR1 and CDR2: MDHEN, SYDVKM. V lost 4 bases to trimming and J lost 4 bases, with 10 bases between them. The CDR3 has 13 amino acids. In DNA form, the CDR3 reads TGTGCCAGCAGTTGGAACCCCCTCTATGGCTACACCTTC. This translates into CASSWNPLYGYTF.